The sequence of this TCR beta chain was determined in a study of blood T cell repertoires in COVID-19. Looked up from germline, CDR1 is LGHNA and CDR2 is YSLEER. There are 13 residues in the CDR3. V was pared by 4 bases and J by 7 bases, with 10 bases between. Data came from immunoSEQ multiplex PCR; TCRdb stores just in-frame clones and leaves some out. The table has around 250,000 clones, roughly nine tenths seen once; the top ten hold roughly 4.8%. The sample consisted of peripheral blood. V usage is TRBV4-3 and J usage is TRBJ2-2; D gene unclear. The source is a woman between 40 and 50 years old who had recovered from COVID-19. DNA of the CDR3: TGCGCCAGCAGCCTAGATGAGAACGGGGAGCTGTTTTTT. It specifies CASSLDENGELFF.